The 8 T cell receptor beta chains in this list originate from one sample, sequenced in a study of T cells after yellow fever vaccination. TCRdb re-analysed the 5' RACE reads in MiXCR, keeping a single row per CDR3 protein. The data contain 150,000 to 200,000 distinct CDR3 sequences, around 9% of them seen just once; the ten biggest clones take up approximately 39%. The sequencing here drew on CD8+ T cells sorted from PBMCs, taken 45 days after the yellow fever booster vaccination. These receptors all stem from a man between 18 and 35 years old who received the YFV17D yellow fever vaccine.

Only a few counts were recorded for this clonotype. The DNA for the CDR3 is TGCGCCAGCAGCCAAGTCAAAGGACTTGAAGCTTTCTTT. Translating it yields CASSQVKGLEAFF. The chain combines TRBV4-1 with TRBJ1-1; D unclear. V lost 1 base and J 7 bases, leaving 10 bases between the germline ends. The CDR3 runs 13 residues. CDR1 is MGHRA and CDR2 is YSYEKL in the germline V gene.

This clonotype occurred many times. V usage is TRBV27 and J usage is TRBJ2-1; no clear D. There are 18 residues in the CDR3. The germline gives CDR1 MNHEY, CDR2 SMNVEV (reference sequence). Trimming pared 8 bases from V and 5 bases from J, leaving 28 bases between. In DNA, the CDR3 is TGTGCCAGCCTGGCCCTGGGCAGGCCGACGAAACCCAACAATGAGCAGTTCTTC. Protein product: CASLALGRPTKPNNEQFF.

This clonotype was seen more than once but under ten times. The rearrangement links TRBV5-1 to TRBJ2-7, with unresolved D. This CDR3 region has 16 residues. V dropped 5 bases and J dropped 3 bases, with 21 bases sitting between them. Germline V gives CDR1 SGHRS, CDR2 YFSETQ. As DNA, the CDR3 is TGCGCCAGCAGACCCTCGATGGGATCGGAGTACTACGAGCAGTACTTC. Translation gives CASRPSMGSEYYEQYF.

This clonotype was found many times. The rearrangement links TRBV27 to TRBJ2-3; D unresolved. This CDR3 spans 14 amino acids. Germline CDR1 and CDR2: MNHEY and SMNVEV (reference sequence). Trimming took 7 bases from V and 2 from J, leaving 13 bases between them. CDR3 sequence: CASTSRPYTDTQYF. CDR3 sequence (DNA): TGTGCCAGCACCTCGCGGCCGTACACAGATACGCAGTATTTT.

This chain uses TRBV7-9 with TRBJ2-2; perhaps TRBD2 as D (5 bases). Trimming left V 11 bases short and J 0 bases short, with 10 bases between. The CDR3 consists of 13 residues. Per germline, CDR1 SEHNR and CDR2 FQNEAQ (reference sequence). CDR3 sequence: CASGSPNTGELFF. CDR3 sequence (DNA): TGTGCCTCGGGGAGCCCGAACACCGGGGAGCTGTTTTTT.

This chain links TRBV4-1 with TRBJ1-2; no reliable D call. The germline CDR1 and CDR2 sequences are MGHRA and YSYEKL. V lost 1 base, J lost 1 base, and 7 bases lay in between. The CDR3 is made up of 14 amino acids. The CDR3 sequence: CASSQVGSNYGYTF. CDR3 bases: TGCGCCAGCAGCCAAGTCGGCAGTAACTATGGCTACACCTTC.

Only a few counts were recorded for this clonotype. The chain has TRBV7-9 and TRBJ1-2; 8 positions agree with TRBD1. The CDR3 sequence is 13 residues long. V lost 5 bases and J lost 6; bases outside the gene matches: 5. Per germline, CDR1 SEHNR and CDR2 FQNEAQ (reference sequence). CDR3 amino acids: CASSRAGGDGYTF. CDR3 DNA sequence: TGTGCCAGCAGCCGTGCAGGGGGCGATGGCTACACCTTC.

The chain recombines TRBV4-3 with TRBJ2-3; 9 bases map to TRBD2. V lost 0 bases, J lost 6 bases, and 7 bases stayed unmatched. This CDR3 spans 16 amino acids. Per germline, CDR1 LGHNA and CDR2 YSLEER. In nucleotides, the CDR3 is TGCGCCAGCAGCCAAGATTTTGGGACTAGCTACGATACGCAGTATTTT. It specifies CASSQDFGTSYDTQYF.